These 15 T cell receptor beta chains were sequenced from one sample in a study of read filtering for tumor transcriptome and immune sequencing. This library used 300 to 450 ng RNA and molecular barcoded adaptors spanning alpha/delta and beta/gamma chains. TCRdb called the reads again in MiXCR, with one record for every CDR3 protein. This sample carries about 86,000 distinct CDR3 sequences, around 12% of them seen once, and the ten largest clones take just under 15%. Sequenced: a population of CD138-negative cells sorted from bone marrow. Source of these receptors: a donor at least 40 years old with multiple myeloma.

This clonotype was counted ten times or more. The V call is TRBV20-1, the J call TRBJ1-2, with D maybe TRBD1 (6 bases). Germline lookup yields CDR1 DFQATT and CDR2 SNEGSKA (reference sequence). V gave up 5 bases and J gave up 4 bases, with 14 bases separating them. The CDR3 consists of 13 residues. The CDR3 here is CSARPTGFYGYTF. The CDR3 DNA reads TGCAGTGCTCGACCGACAGGCTTCTATGGCTACACCTTC.

As regards this clonotype: Its ends do not fully match the called genes, so a read error is possible. The chain links TRBV5-1 to TRBJ2-7; D may correspond to TRBD1 or TRBD2 (5 bases each). This CDR3 comprises 14 residues. From germline, CDR1 is SGHRS and CDR2 YFSETQ. The CDR3 nucleotides read TGCGCCTGCAGCTTGGATCAAGGGGACGGGCCCTGGTACTTC. Translated, it gives CACSLDQGDGPWYF. The full variable domain, with the rest looked up from reference TRBV5-1 and TRBJ2-7, is KAGVTQTPRYLIKTRGQQVTLSCSPISGHRSVSWYQQTPGQGLQFLFEYFSETQRNKGNFPGRFSGRQFSNSRSEMNVSTLELGDSALYLCACSLDQGDGPWYFGPGTRLTVT.

This clonotype was observed at least ten times. The chain joins TRBV7-8 to TRBJ2-1; 7 bases align to TRBD2. This CDR3 has 17 residues. J gave up 0 bases and V 1 base, and 6 bases lay outside the gene matches. CDR1 is SGHVS, CDR2 FQNEAQ, per germline. The CDR3 loop reads CASSLGASGVSYNEQFF. The CDR3 DNA follows: TGTGCCAGCAGCTTAGGGGCTAGCGGTGTCTCCTACAATGAGCAGTTCTTC.

This clonotype was found many times. The chain joins TRBV18 to TRBJ1-4; 7 bases match TRBD1. The CDR3 covers 15 residues. Germline V CDR1 and CDR2: KGHSH, LQKENI. Trimming cost V 1 base and J 5 bases; bases outside gene matches: 4. CDR3 DNA sequence: TGTGCCAGCTCACCACGCGGGACAGCAAATGAAAAACTGTTTTTT. As protein: CASSPRGTANEKLFF. Full variable domain (outside the CDR3, taken from reference TRBV18 and TRBJ1-4): NAGVMQNPRHLVRRRGQEARLRCSPMKGHSHVYWYRQLPEEGLKFMVYLQKENIIDESGMPKERFSAEFPKEGPSILRIQQVVRGDSAAYFCASSPRGTANEKLFFGSGTQLSVL.

This clonotype has ten or more counts. The chain joins TRBV20-1 to TRBJ2-1, with TRBD1 identical over 9 bases. CDR3 length: 12 residues. Germline V gene sequence: CDR1 DFQATT, CDR2 SNEGSKA (reference sequence). J lost 11 bases, V lost 6 bases, and 8 bases had no gene match. The CDR3 sequence is CSASKQGAQQFF. Here the CDR3 DNA reads TGCAGTGCCTCAAAACAGGGGGCTCAGCAGTTCTTC.

Many counts were recorded for this clonotype. The CDR3 spells CASSDREWGINEQFF. The DNA of the CDR3 is TGTGCCAGCAGTGACCGGGAGTGGGGGATCAATGAGCAGTTCTTC. V usage is TRBV6-6 and J usage is TRBJ2-1; the D gene is possibly TRBD2 (6 bases). The CDR3 is made up of 15 amino acids. From germline, CDR1 is MNHNY and CDR2 SVGAGI (reference sequence). Trimming removed 5 bases at V and 6 bases at J, with 17 bases between.

This clonotype was seen a handful of times. The junction and the germline gene differ at one end; a read error may be behind it. V is TRBV5-1 and J is TRBJ2-5; D is uncertain. Germline loops: CDR1 SGHRS, CDR2 YFSETQ. The CDR3 is made up of 13 amino acids. CDR3 sequence reads: CVSSLPEAETQYF. In DNA form, the CDR3 reads TGCGTCAGCAGCTTGCCCGAGGCGGAGACCCAGTACTTC.

In this sample, this clonotype turned up many times. This rearrangement joins TRBV5-1 to TRBJ2-5, with 9 bases identical to TRBD1. The CDR3 is 14 residues long. Losses at the gene ends were 7 bases for V and 3 bases for J; bases not matched to a gene: 7. The germline CDR1 and CDR2 sequences are SGHRS and YFSETQ. This CDR3 is CASGTGTGKETQYF. CDR3 bases: TGCGCCAGCGGAACCGGGACAGGGAAAGAGACCCAGTACTTC. Using reference TRBV5-1 and TRBJ2-5 for the parts outside the CDR3, the full variable domain is KAGVTQTPRYLIKTRGQQVTLSCSPISGHRSVSWYQQTPGQGLQFLFEYFSETQRNKGNFPGRFSGRQFSNSRSEMNVSTLELGDSALYLCASGTGTGKETQYFGPGTRLLVL.

Only a few counts were recorded for this clonotype. The rearrangement joins TRBV18 to TRBJ1-1, with D possibly matching TRBD1 (5 bases). Trimming cost V 5 bases and J 1 base, with 11 bases left between them. The CDR3 extends over 14 amino acids. CDR1 is KGHSH, CDR2 LQKENI, per germline. The CDR3 DNA is TGTGCCAGCTCAGAACAGGCGGCGAACACTGAAGCTTTCTTT. Its protein product is CASSEQAANTEAFF.

In this sample, this clonotype turned up many times. CDR3 loop: CASSQECRATDTQYF. In DNA, the CDR3 is TGCGCCAGCAGTCAAGAATGCAGGGCCACAGATACGCAGTATTTT. The chain is built from TRBV23-1 and TRBJ2-3; a weak D match, TRBD1 (5 bases). TRBV23-1 is filed as an ORF, its function uncertain. CDR3 size: 15 residues. V shed 2 bases and J shed 2 bases, with 11 bases lying between them.

This clonotype occurred many times. The chain uses TRBV9 and TRBJ1-4, with D perhaps matching TRBD1 (6 bases). This CDR3 spans 13 amino acids. The V end lost 0 bases, the J end lost 14 bases, and 14 bases lay between the germline ends. The germline gives CDR1 SGDLS, CDR2 YYNGEE. The CDR3 DNA is TGTGCCAGCAGCGTAGCGACAGGCGGAGCGCTGTTTTTT. Its protein product is CASSVATGGALFF.

In this sample, this clonotype turned up many times. This rearrangement joins TRBV7-9 to TRBJ2-7; D possibly corresponds to TRBD2 (6 bases). The CDR3 has 15 residues. Between the trimmed V and J ends, which lost 1 base and 2 bases, there was a span of 12 bases. The germline V gene has CDR1 SEHNR and CDR2 FQNEAQ (reference sequence). The CDR3 here is CASSLGGGGAYEQYF. In DNA form, the CDR3 reads TGTGCCAGCAGCTTAGGAGGTGGAGGGGCCTACGAGCAGTACTTC.

The sample holds a few counts of this clonotype. The rearrangement links TRBV2 to TRBJ2-5; TRBD2 agrees at 15 bases. The CDR3 is 15 residues long. The V and J ends lost 6 bases and 4 bases, in that order; junction bases with no gene match: 3. The germline gives CDR1 SNHLY, CDR2 FYNNEI. CDR3 residues: CASSQGLAGGETQYF. The CDR3, as DNA: TGTGCCAGCAGCCAGGGACTAGCGGGAGGAGAGACCCAGTACTTC.

This clonotype was seen ten or more times. The chain recombines TRBV29-1 with TRBJ2-5; maybe TRBD2 (7 bases). The CDR3 contains 12 residues. The germline V gene has CDR1 SQVTM and CDR2 ANQGSEA. V was shortened by 6 bases and J by 5 bases, with 13 bases between the two germline ends. CDR3 sequence (DNA): TGCAGCGTGATCAGGGGAGGGGAGACCCAGTACTTC. This translates into CSVIRGGETQYF.

This clonotype appeared many times. J is TRBJ2-1 and V is TRBV18, with a possible D match to TRBD2 (6 bases). Trimming left V 4 bases short and J 8 bases short, with 21 bases between. Germline loops: CDR1 KGHSH, CDR2 LQKENI. This CDR3 is 16 amino acids long. The CDR3, as DNA: TGTGCCAGCTCACGCGGGACCCGCGGCCTGATGGATGAGCAGTTCTTC. Its translation: CASSRGTRGLMDEQFF.